Sequencing of this TCR beta chain was carried out in a study of blood T cell repertoires in COVID-19. Study-wide background: Some COVID-19 samples were acute and others convalescent; all came from the United States, Italy and Spain. T cells, B-cell-depleted T cells, or PBMCs provided the cDNA or gDNA that served as material.

The V end lost 5 bases, the J end lost 6 bases, and 11 bases lay between the germline ends. Germline V gives CDR1 MNHEY, CDR2 SVGAGI. The CDR3 is 13 residues long. Original processing methods: Amplification from reference gene primers served as the basis for estimated nucleated cell counts. Sequencing used immunoSEQ multiplex PCR; TCRdb keeps in-frame clones, though not all of them. D and trimming come from the DNA, and the V and J calls and clone size come from that table. This table has about 140,000 clones, over 80% appearing once. This sequence originates from a woman between 50 and 59 years old with acute or convalescent COVID-19. This rearrangement joins TRBV6-5 to TRBJ2-4; tentatively, D is TRBD2 (6 bases). The sample consisted of peripheral blood. CDR3 amino acids: CASSPLGGNIQYF. As DNA, the CDR3 is TGTGCCAGCAGTCCCCTGGGGGGAAACATTCAGTACTTC.